This T cell receptor beta chain was captured in a study of blood T cell repertoires in COVID-19. For the study at large: Collection of acute and convalescent COVID-19 samples took place in the United States, Italy and Spain.

Germline loops: CDR1 SGHRS, CDR2 YFSETQ. CDR3 size: 13 residues. V shed 0 bases and J shed 9 bases, with 10 bases lying between them. In the authors' workflow: How many nucleated cells were present was estimated from reference gene primer amplification. Profiled with immunoSEQ multiplex PCR; TCRdb holds only in-frame clones, not every one. V and J calls and clone size come straight from that table; D and trimming were deduced from the DNA. The sample holds 45,000 to 60,000 clones; approximately 86% are singletons and the top ten take about a sixth. V gene TRBV5-1 combines with J gene TRBJ2-1; D uncertain. Sequencing was done on a sample of peripheral blood. This receptor was identified in a man aged 55 to 70 with active or convalescent COVID-19. The CDR3 reads CASSLDEATEQFF. Here the CDR3 DNA reads TGCGCCAGCAGCTTGGACGAGGCGACTGAGCAGTTCTTC.